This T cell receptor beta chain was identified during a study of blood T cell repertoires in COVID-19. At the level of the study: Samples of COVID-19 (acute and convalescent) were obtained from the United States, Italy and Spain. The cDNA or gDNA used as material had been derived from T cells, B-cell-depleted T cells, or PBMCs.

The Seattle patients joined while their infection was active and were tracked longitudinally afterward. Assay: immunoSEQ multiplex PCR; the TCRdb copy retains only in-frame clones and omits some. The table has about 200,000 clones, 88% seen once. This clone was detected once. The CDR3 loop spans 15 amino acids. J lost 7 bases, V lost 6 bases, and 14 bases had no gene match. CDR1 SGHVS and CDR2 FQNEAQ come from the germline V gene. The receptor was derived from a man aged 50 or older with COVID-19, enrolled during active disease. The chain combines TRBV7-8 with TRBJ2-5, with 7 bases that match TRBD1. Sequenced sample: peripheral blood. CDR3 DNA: TGTGCCAGCAGTCCATCAGGACAGGCATACGGGACCCAGTACTTC. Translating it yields CASSPSGQAYGTQYF.